This TCR beta chain was identified in a study of cytomegalovirus exposure and HLA in healthy donors. The table came from immunoSEQ multiplex PCR; TCRdb's copy has only in-frame clones and leaves some out. The profile shows about 120,000 clones, approximately 85% of them singletons. The clonotype was recovered from a man aged 18 to 30 in good health and CMV-seronegative. The sample consisted of PBMCs.

CDR3 protein: CASSPLDRANYGYTF. The CDR3 DNA follows: TGTGCCAGTAGTCCCCTCGACAGGGCTAACTATGGCTACACCTTC. The rearrangement joins TRBV19 to TRBJ1-2; TRBD1 agrees at 7 bases. From germline, CDR1 is LNHDA and CDR2 SQIVND (reference sequence). V was pared by 5 bases and J by 0 bases, with 6 bases of the junction left unmatched. The CDR3 runs to 15 residues.